This T cell receptor beta chain was captured by sequencing in a study of PD-1 blockade in classical Hodgkin lymphoma. The study, taken as a whole, reports: Baseline diversity resembling that of newly diagnosed patients was seen in complete responders.

The sample's time point: cycle 4 day 1 (C4D1), after less than 7 weeks of nivolumab. Each patient experienced a relapse that followed autologous stem cell transplantation, and brentuximab vedotin exposure varied. The CDR3 runs to 13 residues. The germline gives CDR1 SGDLS, CDR2 YYNGEE. The ends lost 3 bases at V and 4 bases at J; junction bases unmatched: 0. Comment on this clone: Its antigen is still unknown.

Sequencing used immunoSEQ multiplex PCR; TCRdb keeps in-frame clones, though not all of them. This sample has tens of thousands of clones; about nine tenths occur once, and the top ten carry about 2.9%. The chain is built from TRBV9 and TRBJ1-1; 10 positions match TRBD1. The sequenced sample was peripheral blood mononuclear cells (PBMCs), obtained before the fourth cycle of nivolumab. This sequence was found in a human donor with classical Hodgkin lymphoma. As DNA, the CDR3 is TGTGCCAGCAGCGGGACAGGGGGCACTGAAGCTTTCTTT. Protein sequence: CASSGTGGTEAFF.